This T cell receptor (beta chain) was retrieved from a study of blood T cell repertoires in COVID-19 (dated by TCRdb to 2018 to 2021). For context, the study as a whole: The collaborator samples originated in the United States, Italy and Spain and spanned the acute and convalescent phases of COVID-19. The dataset comprised deeply sampled blood TCRbeta repertoires from subjects exposed to, actively infected with, or recovered from COVID-19. The material from the prospective study consisted of cDNA or gDNA derived from T cells, B-cell-depleted T cells, or PBMCs. The samples were drawn from two sources: the first 160 participants of the ongoing ImmuneRACE study, and some 1,300 subjects contributed by 6 global collaborators. Where available, HLA class I and class II types were taken from metadata supplied by the sample provider and were not determined by assay-based typing. A freely available public database, intended as a resource for researchers studying the immune response to SARS-CoV-2, is where the repertoires were released. The sample metadata nearly always contained a de-identified subject ID, COVID-19 status, age in years and sex. Broad study findings and their caveats: Clinical and demographic metadata were provided uncurated, with the amount varying by source and participant.

In the case of this clone: The antigen it binds to is not known. Per-nucleotide qualities are absent, and no much larger clonotype sits a single base away.

TCRbeta CDR3 regions were amplified from genomic DNA by means of the immunoSEQ Assay, a bias-controlled multiplex PCR. The published analysis was carried out like this. The number of nucleated cells in each sample was estimated by amplification of reference gene primers within the assay. To quantify the absolute abundance of each unique TCRbeta CDR3 rearrangement, sequence reads were collapsed and filtered. For each sample, productive Simpson clonality was calculated as the square root of Simpson's diversity index over productive rearrangements. TCRdb re-hosts the immuneACCESS table, in-frame sequences only. Its copies lack some clones; in the studies checked, an unresolved V gene accounts for under half of them, and the cause for the rest is not known. V and J calls and clone size are as listed in that table; D and trimming were resolved from the DNA. In this sample the table shows 55,000 to 75,000 clones, 70% to 75% of which occur a single time. Clones ranked in the top ten supply roughly 36% of the sample.

The collaborating institutions used their own protocols to collect whole blood in K2EDTA tubes. For TCRbeta analysis, collaborators shipped samples as frozen whole blood, isolated PBMCs, or DNA extracted from either of those sample types. The sequencing sample was made of peripheral blood. This receptor was obtained from a woman in her 70s with acute or convalescent COVID-19.

DNA sequence: TGCGCCAGCAGTCCCGCCCGGGGGGCTAAGAATGAGCAGTTCTTC. Its coded protein is CASSPARGAKNEQFF. The receptor chain draws on TRBV10-1 and TRBJ2-1; TRBD2 is a possible D gene, resting on 7 matching bases. The CDR3 runs 15 amino acids, cysteine and phenylalanine included. The kept DNA is CDR3 alone, 45 bases in frame from the first base. Cut back by 5 bases and 7 bases, the V and J ends lie 18 bases apart. The germline V gene (reference sequence) sets CDR1 to WNHNN and CDR2 to SYGVQD.